The present entry profiles one T cell receptor (beta chain) with its context. The antigen remains unidentified. Using CD45RO/CCR7/CD25/CD127/CD95/CD27, CD4+ naive, central memory, regulatory and stem cell-like memory cells were sorted. This sample was included in a study of beta chain features in type 1 diabetes. The overall study: Patients looked much like healthy donors when it came to age, gender and cell yields.

Study-level findings and limits: Researchers could not determine here whether HLA type influences TCRB rearrangement. Moderate but significant shortening of TCRB CDR3s was recorded in all four CD4+ subsets from Type 1 diabetes patients. In the patient group, naive, central memory and Treg TCRB repertoires seemed more alike than in the healthy donor group.

Reverse transcribing all isolated RNA meant expressed TCRB transcripts were sequenced. Here immunoSEQ multiplex PCR was the method, and the copy in TCRdb shows in-frame clones only, minus some. Of around 650,000 clones in the sample, roughly 12% were seen once. The CDR3 sequence is 13 residues long. Trimming took 0 bases from V and 2 from J, leaving 5 bases between them. Germline CDR1 MGHRA, CDR2 YSYEKL. The chain links TRBV4-1 to TRBJ2-7, with D unclear. This sequence originates from a man aged 25-45 years with type 1 diabetes. The sequenced material came from naive CD4+ T cells from blood. The CDR3 loop is CASSQDLPYEQYF. The CDR3 coding sequence is TGCGCCAGCAGCCAAGATCTGCCCTACGAGCAGTACTTC.